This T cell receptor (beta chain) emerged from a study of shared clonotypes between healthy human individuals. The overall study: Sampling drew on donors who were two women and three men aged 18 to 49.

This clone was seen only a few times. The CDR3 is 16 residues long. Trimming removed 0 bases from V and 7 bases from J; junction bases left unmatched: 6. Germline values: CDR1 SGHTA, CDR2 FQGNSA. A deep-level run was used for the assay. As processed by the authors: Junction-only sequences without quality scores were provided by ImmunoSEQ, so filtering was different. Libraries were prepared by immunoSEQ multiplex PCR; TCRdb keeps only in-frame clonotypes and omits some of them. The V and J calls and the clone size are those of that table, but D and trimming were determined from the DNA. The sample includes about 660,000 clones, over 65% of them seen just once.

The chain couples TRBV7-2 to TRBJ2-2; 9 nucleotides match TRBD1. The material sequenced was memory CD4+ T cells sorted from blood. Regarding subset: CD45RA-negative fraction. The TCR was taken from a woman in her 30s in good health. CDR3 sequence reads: CASSLAGQGLGGELFF. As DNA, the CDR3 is TGTGCCAGCAGCTTAGCGGGACAGGGTCTCGGCGGGGAGCTGTTTTTT.